The T cell receptor beta chain described here comes from a study of T-cell memory formation after mild COVID-19 (dated by TCRdb to about 2021). Study-wide context: TCR sequence clusters from the two donors were found to be largely donor specific. The cohort was made up of two young adult volunteers, one female and one male, who were previously healthy. T-cell clones expanding and contracting after mild COVID-19 in two donors were tracked by longitudinal TCRalpha and TCRbeta repertoire sequencing. Results and caveats for the whole study, not just this receptor: The detection of some responding clones in pre-infection memory suggests that pre-existing cross-reactive memory T cells joined the SARS-CoV-2 response. Only a couple of mild cases were covered in the study, and larger cohorts including severe cases with pre-infection samples were considered necessary. Contracting CD4+ clones were found mainly in CM and EM memory subsets, while CD8+ clones were enriched in EMRA. SARS-CoV-2 specificity was not confirmed for the second-wave clones peaking on day 37. Clones contracting from day 15 to 85 had balanced CD4/CD8 phenotypes, while a second wave expanding from day 15 to 37 was biased towards CD4+.

The germline V gene encodes CDR1 SGHKS and CDR2 YYEKEE (reference sequence). V lost 4 bases and J lost 3 bases, and the count of bases not matched to a germline gene is 11. From the cysteine through the phenylalanine, the CDR3 covers 16 amino acids. Left in the record is the CDR3 DNA by itself, 48 bases read in frame from the first base. Instrument used: Illumina NovaSeq 6000. TCRalpha and TCRbeta cDNA libraries were built by 5'RACE with constant-segment primers, adding sample barcodes and unique molecular identifiers. RNA was extracted from every sample with Trizol reagent. Amplification of the libraries took two PCR steps, and the second step added a second sample barcode plus Illumina TruSeq adapters. The libraries were sequenced on an Illumina NovaSeq using 2 x 150 bp paired-end reads. On the authors' methods: Demultiplexing of reads and collapsing into UMI-guided consensus sequences were performed with migec v1.2.7. Using mixcr v2.1.11, UMI consensuses were aligned to TRA and TRB V and J templates and then assembled into clonotypes. Clonotypes were classified as expanded or contracted when called significant by both edgeR and NoisET, with noise models trained on biological replicates. For edgeR calls, a false discovery rate-adjusted p below 0.01 and a log2 fold-change threshold of 1 were applied. As an exploratory analysis of dynamics, max-normalized trajectories of the 1000 most abundant clonotypes were examined by PCA with hierarchical clustering. The CD4 or CD8 phenotype of responding clones was assigned using the separately sequenced CD4+ and CD8+ repertoires. TCRdb reprocessing: public reads trimmed at Q25 with fastp, clones called with MiXCR, in-frame beta chains kept. A single entry per CDR3 protein holds the most common genes and DNA from its merged rows. V and J calls and clone size were set by TCRdb, not the authors. For this sample there are a few hundred thousand distinct CDR3 sequences; over 8.5% appear just once. Clones ranked in the top ten supply 22% of the sample.

PBMCs were isolated by Ficoll-Paque density gradient centrifugation. Worth noting for this clonotype: Its antigen is currently not known. Per-nucleotide qualities are absent, and no much larger clonotype sits a single base away.

The TCR was taken from a man between 18 and 35 years old who had mild COVID-19 (a few samples of this study predate the infection). The sample titles of this study are shuffled in the database, so cell type and time point are left out; the donor was told from shared clones. Sequencing input: PBMCs or a T cell subset sorted from them (not recorded which). The V and J genes are TRBV5-5 and TRBJ1-2; TRBD1 lines up with 8 middle nucleotides. In nucleotides, the sequence is TGTGCCAGCAGCCCGAAGACGGGACAGGCATACTATGGCTACACCTTC. Translated, this gives CASSPKTGQAYYGYTF.